This is a list of T cell receptor beta chains from one sample in a study of neoadjuvant anti-PD-1 for oral cavity cancer. TCRdb's copy holds only in-frame clones and misses some; the assay was immunoSEQ multiplex PCR. The profile shows tens of thousands of clones, 80% to 90% of them singletons. This specimen was PBMCs, taken before nivolumab (anti-PD-1) treatment. The receptors stem from a person aged 35 to 85 with oral cavity squamous cell carcinoma. Each CDR3 is given with its conserved first and last residue. The D gene is left open where the match is weak. Clone size is shown for a subset of rows, as once, few, many or a class of expanded clone.

size,D,V,J,CDR3,DNA
-,TRBD2,TRBV6-1,TRBJ2-5,CASSGYPGLGQETQYF,TGTGCCAGCAGTGGTTACCCAGGACTAGGCCAAGAGACCCAGTACTTC
-,-,TRBV30,TRBJ2-5,CAWTKTVQETQYF,TGTGCCTGGACCAAAACAGTTCAAGAGACCCAGTACTTC
-,-,TRBV2,TRBJ2-5,CASIPGPGLEETQYF,TGTGCCAGCATTCCGGGCCCCGGGCTGGAAGAGACCCAGTACTTC
-,TRBD1,TRBV10-3,TRBJ2-1,CAIRGTGINNEQFF,TGTGCCATCCGCGGGACAGGGATCAACAATGAGCAGTTCTTC
-,-,TRBV28,TRBJ1-3,CASRSPGGTGNTIYF,TGTGCCAGCAGATCACCCGGGGGAACTGGAAACACCATATATTTT
-,TRBD2,TRBV5-1,TRBJ2-1,CASSLYLAGGEDEQFF,TGCGCCAGCAGCTTGTACCTCGCGGGAGGGGAGGATGAGCAGTTCTTC
-,-,TRBV5-5,TRBJ2-3,CASSFMTDTQYF,TGTGCCAGCAGCTTTATGACAGATACGCAGTATTTT
-,-,TRBV5-8,TRBJ2-1,CASSLAGLLSYNEQFF,TGTGCCAGCAGCTTGGCCGGCCTCCTCTCCTACAATGAGCAGTTCTTC
-,TRBD2,TRBV4-2,TRBJ2-3,CASSQGDVLAGSTDTQYF,TGTGCCAGCAGCCAAGGGGATGTACTAGCGGGGAGCACAGATACGCAGTATTTT
-,-,TRBV7-9,TRBJ1-5,CASSSQGSNQPQHF,TGTGCCAGCAGCTCTCAGGGGAGCAATCAGCCCCAGCATTTT
-,TRBD2,TRBV6-1,TRBJ2-7,CASTLLAGEQYF,TGTGCCAGCACCTTACTAGCGGGAGAGCAGTACTTC
-,-,TRBV12-5,TRBJ2-7,CASGLVRGGEQYF,TGTGCTAGTGGTTTGGTAAGAGGGGGGGAGCAGTACTTC
-,-,TRBV5-5,TRBJ2-5,CASSLYPLETQYF,TGTGCCAGCAGCTTGTATCCTCTCGAGACCCAGTACTTC
-,TRBD1,TRBV4-1,TRBJ1-2,CASSHGRGTGVNYGYTF,TGCGCCAGCAGCCACGGGCGGGGGACAGGGGTGAACTATGGCTACACCTTC
once,-,TRBV2,TRBJ1-1,CASSVRENAEAFF,TGTGCCAGCAGTGTGCGTGAAAATGCCGAAGCTTTCTTT